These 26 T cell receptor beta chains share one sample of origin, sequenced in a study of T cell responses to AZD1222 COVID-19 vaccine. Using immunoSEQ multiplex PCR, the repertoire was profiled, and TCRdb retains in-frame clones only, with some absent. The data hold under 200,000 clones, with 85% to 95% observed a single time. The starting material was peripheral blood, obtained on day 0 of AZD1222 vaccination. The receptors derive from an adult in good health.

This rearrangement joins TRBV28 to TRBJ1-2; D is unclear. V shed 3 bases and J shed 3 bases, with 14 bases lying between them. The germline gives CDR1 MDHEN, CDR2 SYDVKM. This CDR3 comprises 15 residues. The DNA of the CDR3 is TGTGCCAGCAGTTTGATCACCTTAGGATACTATGGCTACACCTTC. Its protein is CASSLITLGYYGYTF.

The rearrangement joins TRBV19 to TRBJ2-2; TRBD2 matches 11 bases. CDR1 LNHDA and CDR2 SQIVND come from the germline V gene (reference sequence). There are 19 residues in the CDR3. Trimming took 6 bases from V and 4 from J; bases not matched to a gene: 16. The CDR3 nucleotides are TGTGCCAGTAGGGATCCCCTACTAGCGGGGGCCCGAGGCACCGGGGAGCTGTTTTTT. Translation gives CASRDPLLAGARGTGELFF.

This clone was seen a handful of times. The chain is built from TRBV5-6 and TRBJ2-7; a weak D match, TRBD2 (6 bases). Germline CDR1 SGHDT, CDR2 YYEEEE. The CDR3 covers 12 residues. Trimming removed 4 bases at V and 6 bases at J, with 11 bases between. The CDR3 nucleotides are TGTGCCAGCAGCCCTGGGGGGTCCGAGCAGTACTTC. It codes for CASSPGGSEQYF. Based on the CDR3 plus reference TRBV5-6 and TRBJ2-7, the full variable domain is DAGVTQSPTHLIKTRGQQVTLRCSPKSGHDTVSWYQQALGQGPQFIFQYYEEEERQRGNFPDRFSGHQFPNYSSELNVNALLLGDSALYLCASSPGGSEQYFGPGTRLTVT.

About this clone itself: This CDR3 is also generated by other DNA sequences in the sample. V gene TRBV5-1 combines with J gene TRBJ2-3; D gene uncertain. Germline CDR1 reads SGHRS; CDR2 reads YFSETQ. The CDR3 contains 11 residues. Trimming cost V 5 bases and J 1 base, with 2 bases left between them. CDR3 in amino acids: CASRGTDTQYF. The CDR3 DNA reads TGCGCCAGCAGAGGCACAGATACGCAGTATTTT.

The CDR3 region is CASSQGGQGFYEQYF. CDR3 in DNA: TGTGCCAGCAGCCAGGGGGGGCAGGGCTTTTACGAGCAGTACTTC. J is TRBJ2-7 and V is TRBV3-1 (or the pseudogene TRBV3-2); tentatively, D is TRBD2 (7 bases). The V and J ends lost 3 bases and 4 bases respectively, with 16 bases between them. Germline assignment: CDR1 LGHDT and CDR2 YNNKEL (reference sequence). The CDR3 is made up of 15 amino acids.

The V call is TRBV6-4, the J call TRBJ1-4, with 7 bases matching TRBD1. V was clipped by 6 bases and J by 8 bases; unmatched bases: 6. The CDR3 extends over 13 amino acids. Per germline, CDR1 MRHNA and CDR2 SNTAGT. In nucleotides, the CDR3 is TGTGCCAGCAGGCCCGGCAGGGGGGAAAAACTGTTTTTT. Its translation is CASRPGRGEKLFF.

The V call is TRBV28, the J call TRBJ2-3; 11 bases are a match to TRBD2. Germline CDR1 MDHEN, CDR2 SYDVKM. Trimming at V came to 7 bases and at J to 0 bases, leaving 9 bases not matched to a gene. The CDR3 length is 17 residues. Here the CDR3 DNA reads TGTGCCAGCATATCCCTAGCGGGGGGCGGGAGCACAGATACGCAGTATTTT. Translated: CASISLAGGGSTDTQYF.

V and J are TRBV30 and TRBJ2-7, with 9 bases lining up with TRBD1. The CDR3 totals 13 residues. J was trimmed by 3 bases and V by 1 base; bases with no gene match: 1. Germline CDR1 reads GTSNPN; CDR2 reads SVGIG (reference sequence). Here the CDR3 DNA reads TGTGCCTGGAGTGGGACAGGGGTCTACGAGCAGTACTTC. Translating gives CAWSGTGVYEQYF.

The CDR3 reads CAISEWGTGGAGTGYTF. The CDR3 DNA sequence: TGTGCCATCAGTGAGTGGGGGACAGGGGGCGCAGGTACTGGCTACACCTTC. The V and J genes are TRBV10-3 and TRBJ1-2, with 12 bases fitting TRBD1. After removal of 1 base from V and 7 bases from J, the junction contained 10 bases not matched to a gene. Germline assignment: CDR1 ENHRY and CDR2 SYGVKD. The CDR3 length is 17 residues.

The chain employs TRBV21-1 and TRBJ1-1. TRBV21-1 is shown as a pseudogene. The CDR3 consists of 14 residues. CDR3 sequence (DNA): TGTGCCATTTTTCCGGCGGGGAGGGTAGGTGAAGCTTTCTTT. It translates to CAIFPAGRVGEAFF.

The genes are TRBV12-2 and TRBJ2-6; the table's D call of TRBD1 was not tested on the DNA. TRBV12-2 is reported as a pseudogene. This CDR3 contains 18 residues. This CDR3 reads CASRLAPDSESGANVLTF. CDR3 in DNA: TGTGCAAGTCGCTTAGCGCCCGACAGCGAATCTGGGGCCAACGTCCTGACTTTC.

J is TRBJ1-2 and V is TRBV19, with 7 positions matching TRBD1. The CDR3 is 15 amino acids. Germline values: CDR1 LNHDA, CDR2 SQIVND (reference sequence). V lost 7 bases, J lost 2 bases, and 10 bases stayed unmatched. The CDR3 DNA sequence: TGTGCCAGTACCCATCTCCAGGGGGGGAACTATGGCTACACCTTC. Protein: CASTHLQGGNYGYTF.

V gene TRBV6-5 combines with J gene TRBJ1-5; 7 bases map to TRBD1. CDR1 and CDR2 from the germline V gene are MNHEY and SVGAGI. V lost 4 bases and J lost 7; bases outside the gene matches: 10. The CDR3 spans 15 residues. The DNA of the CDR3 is TGTGCCAGCAGTTCACTACAGGGGAGTGAACAGCCCCAGCATTTT. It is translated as CASSSLQGSEQPQHF.

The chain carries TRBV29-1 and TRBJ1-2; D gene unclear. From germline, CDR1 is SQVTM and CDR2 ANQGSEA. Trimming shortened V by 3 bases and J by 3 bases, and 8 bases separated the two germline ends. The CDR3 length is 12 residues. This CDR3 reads CSVETADYGYTF. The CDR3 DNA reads TGCAGCGTTGAGACGGCCGACTATGGCTACACCTTC. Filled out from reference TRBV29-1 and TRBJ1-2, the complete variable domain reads SAVISQKPSRDICQRGTSLTIQCQVDSQVTMMFWYRQQPGQSLTLIATANQGSEATYESGFVIDKFPISRPNLTFSTLTVSNMSPEDSSIYLCSVETADYGYTFGSGTRLTVV.

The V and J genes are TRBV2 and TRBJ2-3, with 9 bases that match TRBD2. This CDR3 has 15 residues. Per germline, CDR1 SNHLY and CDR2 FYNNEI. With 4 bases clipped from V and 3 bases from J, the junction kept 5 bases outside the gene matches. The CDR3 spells CASSVNSGGTDTQYF. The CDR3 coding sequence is TGTGCCAGCAGTGTGAATAGCGGGGGTACAGATACGCAGTATTTT.

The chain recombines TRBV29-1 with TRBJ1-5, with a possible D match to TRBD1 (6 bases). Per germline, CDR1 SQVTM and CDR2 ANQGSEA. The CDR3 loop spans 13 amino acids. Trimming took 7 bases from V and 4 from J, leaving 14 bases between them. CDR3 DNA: TGCAGCGCTGGGACACACTTAAATCAGCCCCAGCATTTT. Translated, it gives CSAGTHLNQPQHF.

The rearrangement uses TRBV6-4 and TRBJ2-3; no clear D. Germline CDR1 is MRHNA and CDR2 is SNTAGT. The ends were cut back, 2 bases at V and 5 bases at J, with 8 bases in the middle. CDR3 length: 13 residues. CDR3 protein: CASSDGAGDTQYF. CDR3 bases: TGTGCCAGCAGTGACGGCGCCGGAGATACGCAGTATTTT.

CDR3: CASSPRVSGANVLTF. In DNA, the CDR3 is TGTGCCAGCAGCCCCCGGGTCTCTGGGGCCAACGTCCTGACTTTC. This chain connects TRBV9 to TRBJ2-6; no firm D call. CDR1 and CDR2 from the germline V gene are SGDLS and YYNGEE. CDR3 length: 15 amino acids. V was trimmed by 4 bases and J by 0 bases, leaving 8 bases between them.

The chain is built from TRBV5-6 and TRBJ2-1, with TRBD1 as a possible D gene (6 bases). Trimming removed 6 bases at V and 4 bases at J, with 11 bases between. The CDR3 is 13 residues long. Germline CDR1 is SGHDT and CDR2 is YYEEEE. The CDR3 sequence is CASTLQGYNEQFF. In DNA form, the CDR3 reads TGTGCCAGCACCCTGCAGGGGTACAATGAGCAGTTCTTC.

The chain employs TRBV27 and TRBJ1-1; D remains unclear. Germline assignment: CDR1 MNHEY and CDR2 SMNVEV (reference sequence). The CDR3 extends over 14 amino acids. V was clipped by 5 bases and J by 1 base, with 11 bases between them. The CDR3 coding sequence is TGTGCCAGCAGTCCCCTTGTGTGGAACACTGAAGCTTTCTTT. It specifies CASSPLVWNTEAFF.

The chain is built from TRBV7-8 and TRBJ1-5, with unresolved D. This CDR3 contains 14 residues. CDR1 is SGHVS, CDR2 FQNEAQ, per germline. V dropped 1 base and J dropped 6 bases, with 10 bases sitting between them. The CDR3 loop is CASSLERSVQPQHF. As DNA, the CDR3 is TGTGCCAGCAGCTTAGAACGGTCTGTTCAGCCCCAGCATTTT.

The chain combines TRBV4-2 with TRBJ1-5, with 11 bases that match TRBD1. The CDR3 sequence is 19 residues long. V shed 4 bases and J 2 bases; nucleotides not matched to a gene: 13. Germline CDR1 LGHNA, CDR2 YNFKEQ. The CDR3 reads CASSPGVGQGAPGNQPQHF. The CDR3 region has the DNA TGTGCCAGCAGCCCAGGGGTTGGACAGGGGGCGCCAGGCAATCAGCCCCAGCATTTT.

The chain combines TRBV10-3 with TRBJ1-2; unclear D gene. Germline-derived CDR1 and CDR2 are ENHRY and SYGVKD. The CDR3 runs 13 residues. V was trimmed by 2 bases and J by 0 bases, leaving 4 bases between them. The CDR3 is CAISEMTNYGYTF. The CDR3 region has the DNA TGTGCCATCAGTGAGATGACTAACTATGGCTACACCTTC.

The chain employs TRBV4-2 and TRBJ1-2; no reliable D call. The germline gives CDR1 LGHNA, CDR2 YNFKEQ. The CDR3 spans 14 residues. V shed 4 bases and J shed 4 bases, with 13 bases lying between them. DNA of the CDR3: TGTGCCAGCAGCCCAGAGATCCTCAGCTATGGCTACACCTTC. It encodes CASSPEILSYGYTF.

The CDR3 here is CASKRGLQPNQPQHF. DNA of the CDR3: TGTGCCAGCAAGAGGGGGCTTCAGCCTAATCAGCCCCAGCATTTT. J is TRBJ1-5 and V is TRBV7-2, with 7 bases matching TRBD1. V shed 7 bases and J 4 bases; nucleotides not matched to a gene: 10. Germline V gene lookup returns CDR1 SGHTA and CDR2 FQGNSA. This CDR3 contains 15 residues. Full variable domain (remainder filled in from reference TRBV7-2 and TRBJ1-5): GAGVSQSPSNKVTEKGKDVELRCDPISGHTALYWYRQSLGQGLEFLIYFQGNSAPDKSGLPSDRFSAERTGGSVSTLTIQRTQQEDSAVYLCASKRGLQPNQPQHFGDGTRLSIL.

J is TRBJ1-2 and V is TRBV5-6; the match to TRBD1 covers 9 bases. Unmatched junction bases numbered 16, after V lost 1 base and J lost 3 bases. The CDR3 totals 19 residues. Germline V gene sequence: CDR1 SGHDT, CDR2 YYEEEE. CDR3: CASSLILGQGDTVYYGYTF. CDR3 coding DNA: TGTGCCAGCAGCTTGATACTGGGACAGGGCGATACAGTCTACTATGGCTACACCTTC.